The 26 T cell receptor beta chains in this list originate from one sample, sequenced in a study of cytomegalovirus exposure and HLA in healthy donors. The PCR was carried out with 60 Vbeta primers and 13 Jbeta primers. Some clones are missing from TCRdb's copy, which holds only in-frame ones; the method was immunoSEQ multiplex PCR. Counted here are about 230,000 clones, around 80% occurring once; the ten biggest clones make up about 0.47%. Sequences were obtained from PBMCs. The source is a boy aged 5-17 years in good health and CMV-seronegative.

This rearrangement joins TRBV9 to TRBJ2-3; TRBD2 agrees at 8 bases. J was trimmed by 4 bases and V by 0 bases; bases with no gene match: 7. This CDR3 contains 16 residues. Germline V gives CDR1 SGDLS, CDR2 YYNGEE. The DNA for the CDR3 is TGTGCCAGCAGCGTAGATATTAGCGGGATCTCAGATACGCAGTATTTT. It specifies CASSVDISGISDTQYF.

J is TRBJ2-1 and V is TRBV27; D perhaps matches TRBD2 (5 bases). CDR1 and CDR2 (germline): MNHEY, SMNVEV (reference sequence). The CDR3 is made up of 16 amino acids. V lost 1 base, J lost 4 bases, and 14 bases lay in between. The CDR3 protein is CASSLYWGEGYNEQFF. The CDR3 DNA sequence: TGTGCCAGCAGTTTATACTGGGGTGAGGGTTACAATGAGCAGTTCTTC.

The V call is TRBV14, the J call TRBJ2-7; TRBD1 agrees at 9 bases. Trimming took 5 bases from V and 6 from J; bases not matched to a gene: 5. Germline V gene lookup returns CDR1 SGHDN and CDR2 FVKESK. CDR3 length: 13 residues. Here the CDR3 reads CASSGTGLSEQYF. The CDR3 DNA follows: TGTGCCAGCAGCGGGACAGGGCTCTCCGAGCAGTACTTC.

The gene calls are TRBV29-1 and TRBJ1-1; TRBD1 matches at 9 bases. J was trimmed by 0 bases and V by 8 bases; bases with no gene match: 4. The length of the CDR3 is 13 residues. Looked up from germline, CDR1 is SQVTM and CDR2 is ANQGSEA. The CDR3, as DNA: TGCAGCTACGGACAGGGGATGAACACTGAAGCTTTCTTT. Its translation: CSYGQGMNTEAFF.

V gene TRBV7-2 combines with J gene TRBJ1-1; D remains unclear. Germline V lookup: CDR1 SGHTA, CDR2 FQGNSA. The length of the CDR3 is 14 residues. V was pared by 2 bases and J by 0 bases, with 7 bases between. The CDR3 loop reads CASSLYSLNTEAFF. The DNA of the CDR3 is TGTGCCAGCAGCTTATACAGCTTGAACACTGAAGCTTTCTTT.

This rearrangement joins TRBV4-1 to TRBJ1-4; D may be TRBD1 (5 bases). The germline gives CDR1 MGHRA, CDR2 YSYEKL. V was shortened by 2 bases and J by 3 bases, with 13 bases between the two germline ends. This CDR3 is built from 16 residues. This CDR3 is CASSQYGRVANEKLFF. CDR3 coding DNA: TGCGCCAGCAGCCAATACGGCAGGGTAGCTAATGAAAAACTGTTTTTT.

A few counts support this clone. The gene calls are TRBV5-1 and TRBJ2-1, with 10 bases matching TRBD2. The CDR3 covers 15 residues. The germline CDR1 and CDR2 sequences are SGHRS and YFSETQ. Trimming removed 2 bases from V and 9 bases from J; junction bases left unmatched: 8. CDR3 coding DNA: TGCGCCAGCAGCTTAGGACTAGCGGAGCCAGGTGAGCAGTTCTTC. This translates into CASSLGLAEPGEQFF.

V gene TRBV30 combines with J gene TRBJ2-2, with 8 bases lining up with TRBD1. CDR1 and CDR2 (germline): GTSNPN, SVGIG (reference sequence). The CDR3 is made up of 16 amino acids. Trimming at V came to 3 bases and at J to 1 base, leaving 7 bases not matched to a gene. The CDR3 DNA reads TGTGCCTGGAGCCCTGGACAGGGTCGGAACACCGGGGAGCTGTTTTTT. Its protein product is CAWSPGQGRNTGELFF.

The chain uses TRBV10-2 and TRBJ2-7; 8 nucleotides match TRBD2. The CDR3 is 14 residues long. V was pared by 6 bases and J by 4 bases, with 8 bases of the junction left unmatched. Germline loops: CDR1 WSHSY, CDR2 SAAADI. The CDR3 nucleotides are TGCGCCAGCAGGTCAACTAGCGGAGGGTACGAGCAGTACTTC. Its translation: CASRSTSGGYEQYF.

V and J are TRBV19 and TRBJ1-4; D unresolved. The germline V and J ends were trimmed by 9 bases and 5 bases, with 13 bases remaining between them. CDR3 size: 13 residues. Germline CDR1 and CDR2: LNHDA and SQIVND (reference sequence). The CDR3 protein is CASTGRGNEKLFF. CDR3 bases: TGTGCCAGCACGGGTAGAGGGAATGAAAAACTGTTTTTT.

This clone was recorded once. The chain is built from TRBV19 and TRBJ2-2, with D unclear. Germline assignment: CDR1 LNHDA and CDR2 SQIVND (reference sequence). Trimming left V 0 bases short and J 6 bases short, with 11 bases between. This CDR3 has 15 amino acids. CDR3 sequence (DNA): TGTGCCAGTAGTATAGATTTAACAGAAGCCGGGGAGCTGTTTTTT. Protein: CASSIDLTEAGELFF.

CDR3 sequence (DNA): TGTGCCAGCAGCTCCGGACAGGGGCCCGCGGGGTCCGGGGAGCTGTTTTTT. Its translation is CASSSGQGPAGSGELFF. J is TRBJ2-2 and V is TRBV5-4; 9 nucleotides match TRBD1. The CDR3 runs 17 residues. In germline, CDR1 is SGHNT, CDR2 YYREEE (reference sequence). The trim removed 3 bases at V and 6 bases at J, leaving 12 bases unmatched.

The chain has TRBV7-8 and TRBJ1-1; 11 positions agree with TRBD1. Germline V gives CDR1 SGHVS, CDR2 FQNEAQ. The CDR3 contains 18 residues. Unmatched junction bases numbered 15, after V lost 3 bases and J lost 6 bases. This chain's CDR3 is CASSLVPGTGGPSAEAFF. The CDR3 bases are TGTGCCAGCAGCTTGGTTCCGGGGACAGGGGGGCCGTCGGCTGAAGCTTTCTTT.

The chain employs TRBV5-4 and TRBJ2-1; 11 bases fit TRBD2. The CDR3 is 13 amino acids. Germline V CDR1 and CDR2: SGHNT, YYREEE (reference sequence). Trimming took 8 bases from V and 6 from J; bases not matched to a gene: 4. Here the CDR3 DNA reads TGTGCCAGTCGGACTAGCGGGTCCAATGAGCAGTTCTTC. Amino acid sequence: CASRTSGSNEQFF.

The rearrangement links TRBV5-1 to TRBJ2-3; D is perhaps TRBD2 (5 bases). CDR1 is SGHRS and CDR2 is YFSETQ in the germline V gene. Trimming shortened V by 2 bases and J by 5 bases, and 18 bases separated the two germline ends. CDR3 length: 16 residues. Written as DNA, the CDR3 is TGCGCCAGCAGCTTCAGTGGGAGCTACCGGAGAGATACGCAGTATTTT. This gives the protein CASSFSGSYRRDTQYF.

This clone is a singleton in its sample. The same CDR3 arises from other DNA sequences in this sample as well. The rearrangement uses TRBV28 and TRBJ1-1; 7 bases match TRBD1. The CDR3 totals 13 residues. Germline V gene data show CDR1 as MDHEN and CDR2 as SYDVKM. V lost 6 bases, J lost 0 bases, and 1 base stayed unmatched. The CDR3 here is CASRGQMNTEAFF. For the CDR3, the DNA is TGTGCCAGCAGGGGACAGATGAACACTGAAGCTTTCTTT.

The chain couples TRBV29-1 to TRBJ2-5, with D possibly being TRBD1 (6 bases). The V end was cut by 4 bases, the J end by 3 bases, with 12 bases between. The CDR3 totals 13 residues. The V gene's germline CDR1 is SQVTM and CDR2 ANQGSEA. The CDR3 spells CSVAGRGKETQYF. The CDR3 region has the DNA TGCAGCGTTGCCGGTAGGGGGAAAGAGACCCAGTACTTC.

The chain uses TRBV6-5 and TRBJ2-7; 7 bases agree with TRBD2. This CDR3 is 15 amino acids long. Germline V gene sequence: CDR1 MNHEY, CDR2 SVGAGI. Germline trimming cut 2 bases from V and 0 bases from J; bases unmatched to any gene: 4. The CDR3 region is CASSYLAGDSYEQYF. CDR3 in DNA: TGTGCCAGCAGTTACCTTGCGGGGGACTCCTACGAGCAGTACTTC.

This clone was seen only a few times. The CDR3 is CASSLYGVNTEAFF. In nucleotides, the CDR3 is TGCGCCAGCAGCTTGTACGGGGTGAACACTGAAGCTTTCTTT. The chain is built from TRBV5-1 and TRBJ1-1; D not resolved. This CDR3 has 14 amino acids. CDR1 is SGHRS, CDR2 YFSETQ, per germline. Deletions cut 1 base from V and 0 bases from J, with 7 bases between.

This clone was recorded a few times. The chain has TRBV10-3 and TRBJ1-2, with a weak D call TRBD1 (5 bases). The CDR3 covers 12 residues. CDR1 is ENHRY, CDR2 SYGVKD, per germline. Trimming took off 3 bases at V and 3 bases at J, with 5 bases between the two ends. The CDR3 DNA follows: TGTGCCATCAGTGAACAGGACTATGGCTACACCTTC. This gives the protein CAISEQDYGYTF.

This chain links TRBV30 with TRBJ1-2; D is perhaps TRBD1 (5 bases). Trimming removed 4 bases from V and 4 bases from J, with 16 bases in between. This CDR3 comprises 14 residues. Per the germline V gene, CDR1 is GTSNPN and CDR2 is SVGIG (reference sequence). In nucleotides, the CDR3 is TGTGCCTGGACCCCGGGGGTCGGCTCCTATGGCTACACCTTC. Its translation is CAWTPGVGSYGYTF. Supplemented by reference TRBV30 and TRBJ1-2, the full variable domain reads SQTIHQWPATLVQPVGSPLSLECTVEGTSNPNLYWYRQAAGRGLQLLFYSVGIGQISSEVPQNLSASRPQDRQFILSSKKLLLSDSGFYLCAWTPGVGSYGYTFGSGTRLTVV.

The chain combines TRBV5-1 with TRBJ2-1; the D gene is possibly TRBD1 (6 bases). V was pared by 3 bases and J by 10 bases, with 11 bases between. Per germline, CDR1 SGHRS and CDR2 YFSETQ. This CDR3 is 12 amino acids long. CDR3 sequence (DNA): TGCGCCAGCAGCTGGACAGTGGACGAGCAGTTCTTC. Translation gives CASSWTVDEQFF.

V usage is TRBV11-3 and J usage is TRBJ2-4; unclear D gene. The CDR3 is 15 residues long. The V gene lost 4 bases and the J gene lost 0 bases, with 10 bases spanning the gap. Germline V gene sequence: CDR1 SGHNT, CDR2 YENEEA. The DNA of the CDR3 is TGTGCCAGCAGCTCTTCAGGATTAGCCAAAAACATTCAGTACTTC. This encodes CASSSSGLAKNIQYF.

The V and J genes are TRBV19 and TRBJ2-5, with TRBD1 matching 9 bases. There are 14 residues in the CDR3. The germline CDR1 and CDR2 sequences are LNHDA and SQIVND (reference sequence). The V and J ends lost 5 bases and 1 base, in that order; junction bases with no gene match: 2. The CDR3: CASSPTGGQETQYF. The CDR3 nucleotides read TGTGCCAGTAGTCCGACAGGGGGCCAAGAGACCCAGTACTTC.

The chain recombines TRBV2 with TRBJ2-1; TRBD2 is a possible D gene (5 bases). Germline V lookup: CDR1 SNHLY, CDR2 FYNNEI. The V end was cut by 4 bases, the J end by 5 bases, with 9 bases between. The CDR3 is 13 residues long. CDR3 loop: CASSAEAHNEQFF. CDR3 sequence (DNA): TGTGCCAGCAGTGCGGAGGCCCACAATGAGCAGTTCTTC.

The V gene is TRBV5-1, the J gene TRBJ1-3, with D tentatively TRBD1 (6 bases). The CDR3 contains 17 residues. The V end lost 3 bases, the J end lost 3 bases, and 19 bases lay between the germline ends. Germline CDR1 is SGHRS and CDR2 is YFSETQ. The DNA for the CDR3 is TGCGCCAGCAGCTCTATCCCAGGGGTACATGATGGAAACACCATATATTTT. Translating gives CASSSIPGVHDGNTIYF. The full variable domain, with the rest looked up from reference TRBV5-1 and TRBJ1-3, is KAGVTQTPRYLIKTRGQQVTLSCSPISGHRSVSWYQQTPGQGLQFLFEYFSETQRNKGNFPGRFSGRQFSNSRSEMNVSTLELGDSALYLCASSSIPGVHDGNTIYFGEGSWLTVV.